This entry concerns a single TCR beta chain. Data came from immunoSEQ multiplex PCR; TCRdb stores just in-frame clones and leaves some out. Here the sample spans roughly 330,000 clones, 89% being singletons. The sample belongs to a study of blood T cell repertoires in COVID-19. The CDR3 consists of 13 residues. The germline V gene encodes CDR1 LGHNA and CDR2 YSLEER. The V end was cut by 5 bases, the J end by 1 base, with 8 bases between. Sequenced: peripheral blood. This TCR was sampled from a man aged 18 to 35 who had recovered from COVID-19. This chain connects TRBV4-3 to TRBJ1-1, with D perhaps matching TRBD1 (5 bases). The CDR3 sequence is CASSGQGNTEAFF. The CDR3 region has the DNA TGCGCCAGCAGCGGGCAGGGGAACACTGAAGCTTTCTTT.